The source of this T cell receptor beta chain is a study of cytomegalovirus exposure and HLA in healthy donors. Findings and limits, study-wide: The number of N-insertions in an Asian-associated ancestry cluster was reportedly below the approximately 700-donor mean in a later analysis.

To note about this clone: Antigen: not known.

CDR3 size: 15 residues. CDR1 is MNHEY and CDR2 is SMNVEV in the germline V gene (reference sequence). Trimming took 5 bases from V and 6 from J, leaving 18 bases between them. The PCR used 60 Vbeta and 13 Jbeta primers. The assay was immunoSEQ multiplex PCR, and TCRdb's table has in-frame clones only and misses some. The sample has approximately 150,000 clones; 75% to 90% are singletons. The J gene is TRBJ2-3, the V gene TRBV27; D might be TRBD2 (5 bases). Sequencing input: PBMCs. The TCR comes from a male donor in good health and CMV-seronegative. CDR3 DNA: TGTGCCAGCAGTATGAGGAGGAGGTCCGGCGATACGCAGTATTTT. The encoded protein is CASSMRRRSGDTQYF.